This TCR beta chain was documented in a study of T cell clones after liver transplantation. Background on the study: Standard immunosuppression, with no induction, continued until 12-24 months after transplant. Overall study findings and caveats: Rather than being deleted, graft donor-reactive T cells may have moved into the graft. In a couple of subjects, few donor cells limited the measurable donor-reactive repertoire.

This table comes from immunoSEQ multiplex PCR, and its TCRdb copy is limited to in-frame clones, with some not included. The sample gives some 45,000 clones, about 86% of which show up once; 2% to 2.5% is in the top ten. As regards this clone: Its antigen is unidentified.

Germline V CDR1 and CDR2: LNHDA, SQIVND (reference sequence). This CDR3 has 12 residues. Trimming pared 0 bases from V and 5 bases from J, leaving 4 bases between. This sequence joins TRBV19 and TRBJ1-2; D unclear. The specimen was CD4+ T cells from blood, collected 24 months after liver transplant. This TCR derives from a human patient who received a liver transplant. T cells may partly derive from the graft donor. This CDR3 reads CASSIDKYGYTF. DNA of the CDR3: TGTGCCAGTAGTATAGACAAATATGGCTACACCTTC.